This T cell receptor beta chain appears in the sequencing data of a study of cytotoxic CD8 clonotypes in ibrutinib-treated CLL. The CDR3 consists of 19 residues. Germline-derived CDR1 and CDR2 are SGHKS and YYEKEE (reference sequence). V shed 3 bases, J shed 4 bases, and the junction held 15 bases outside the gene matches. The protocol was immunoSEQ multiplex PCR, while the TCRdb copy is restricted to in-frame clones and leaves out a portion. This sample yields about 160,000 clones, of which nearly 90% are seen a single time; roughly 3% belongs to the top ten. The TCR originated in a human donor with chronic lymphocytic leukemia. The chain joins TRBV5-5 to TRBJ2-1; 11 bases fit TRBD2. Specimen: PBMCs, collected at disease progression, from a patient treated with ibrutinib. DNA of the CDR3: TGTGCCAGCAGCTCCACTTTAAGCGGGGGGACTAGCGGTTACAATGAGCAGTTCTTC. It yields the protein CASSSTLSGGTSGYNEQFF.